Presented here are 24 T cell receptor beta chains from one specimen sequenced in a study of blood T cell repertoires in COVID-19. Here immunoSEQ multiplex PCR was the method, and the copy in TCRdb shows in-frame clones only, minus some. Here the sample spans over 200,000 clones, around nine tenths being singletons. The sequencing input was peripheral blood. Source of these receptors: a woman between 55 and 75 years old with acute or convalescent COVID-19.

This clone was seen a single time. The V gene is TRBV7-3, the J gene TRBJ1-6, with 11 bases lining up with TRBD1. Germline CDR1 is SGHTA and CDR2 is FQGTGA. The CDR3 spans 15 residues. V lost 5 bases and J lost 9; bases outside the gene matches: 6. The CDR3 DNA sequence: TGTGCCAGCAGCAAGGACAGGGGGCAAGCTTCACCCCTCCACTTT. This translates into CASSKDRGQASPLHF.

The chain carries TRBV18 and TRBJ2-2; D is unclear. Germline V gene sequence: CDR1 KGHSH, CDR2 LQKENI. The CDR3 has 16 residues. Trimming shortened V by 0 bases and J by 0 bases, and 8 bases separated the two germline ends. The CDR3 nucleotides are TGTGCCAGCTCACCACCGGGCCCCACGAACACCGGGGAGCTGTTTTTT. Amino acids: CASSPPGPTNTGELFF.

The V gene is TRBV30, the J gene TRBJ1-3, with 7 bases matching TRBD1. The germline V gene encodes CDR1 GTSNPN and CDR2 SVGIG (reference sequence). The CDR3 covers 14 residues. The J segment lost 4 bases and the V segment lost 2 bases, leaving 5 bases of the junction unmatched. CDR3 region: CAWSLQGTGNTIYF. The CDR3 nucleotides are TGTGCCTGGAGTCTACAGGGGACGGGAAACACCATATATTTT.

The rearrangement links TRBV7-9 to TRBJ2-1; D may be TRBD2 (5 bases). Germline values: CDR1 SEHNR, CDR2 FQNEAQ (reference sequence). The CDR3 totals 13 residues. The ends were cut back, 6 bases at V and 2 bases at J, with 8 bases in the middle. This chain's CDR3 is CASRLLAYNEQFF. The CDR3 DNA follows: TGTGCCAGCAGGTTACTAGCCTACAATGAGCAGTTCTTC.

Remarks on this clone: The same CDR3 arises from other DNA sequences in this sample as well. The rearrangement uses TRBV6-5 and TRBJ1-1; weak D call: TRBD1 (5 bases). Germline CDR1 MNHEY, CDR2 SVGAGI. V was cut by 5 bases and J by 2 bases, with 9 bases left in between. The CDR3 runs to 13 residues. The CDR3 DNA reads TGTGCCAGCAGTACTCAGGGAAACACTGAAGCTTTCTTT. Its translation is CASSTQGNTEAFF.

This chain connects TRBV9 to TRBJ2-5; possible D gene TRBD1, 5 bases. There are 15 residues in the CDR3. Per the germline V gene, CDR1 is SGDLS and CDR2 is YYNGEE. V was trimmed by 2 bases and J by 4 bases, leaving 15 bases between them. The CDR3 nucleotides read TGTGCCAGCAGCGTTAGGGGTTCGGGTGGAGAGACCCAGTACTTC. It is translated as CASSVRGSGGETQYF.

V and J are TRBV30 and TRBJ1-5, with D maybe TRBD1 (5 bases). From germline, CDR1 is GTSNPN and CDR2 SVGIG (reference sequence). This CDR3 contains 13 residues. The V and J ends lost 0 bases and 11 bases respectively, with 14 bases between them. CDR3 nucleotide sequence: TGTGCCTGGAGTGTAGGAGGGGCAAGATCCCAGCATTTT. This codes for CAWSVGGARSQHF.

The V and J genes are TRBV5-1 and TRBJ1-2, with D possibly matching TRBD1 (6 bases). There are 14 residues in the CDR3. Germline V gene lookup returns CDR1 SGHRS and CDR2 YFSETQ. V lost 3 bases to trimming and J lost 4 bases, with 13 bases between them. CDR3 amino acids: CASSSEGHTYGYTF. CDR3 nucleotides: TGCGCCAGCAGCTCCGAGGGACACACCTATGGCTACACCTTC.

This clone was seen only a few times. The CDR3 loop reads CSASTTGLNTEAFF. The DNA of the CDR3 is TGCAGCGCCTCTACGACAGGGTTGAACACTGAAGCTTTCTTT. The chain has TRBV29-1 and TRBJ1-1; 7 bases map to TRBD1. The junction had 8 bases not matched to a gene; V was cut back by 7 bases and J by 0 bases. Germline CDR1 is SQVTM and CDR2 is ANQGSEA. The CDR3 sequence is 14 residues long.

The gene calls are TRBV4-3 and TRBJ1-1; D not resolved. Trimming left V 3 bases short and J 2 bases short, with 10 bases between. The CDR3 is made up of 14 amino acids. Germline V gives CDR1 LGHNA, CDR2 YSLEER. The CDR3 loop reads CASSQSLTNTEAFF. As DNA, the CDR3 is TGCGCCAGCAGCCAGTCCTTGACAAACACTGAAGCTTTCTTT.

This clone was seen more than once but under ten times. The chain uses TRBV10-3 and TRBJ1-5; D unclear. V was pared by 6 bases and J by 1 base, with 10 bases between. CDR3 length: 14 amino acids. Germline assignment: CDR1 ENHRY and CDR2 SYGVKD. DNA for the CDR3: TGTGCCATCAGCGAAACAGTAAGCAATCAGCCCCAGCATTTT. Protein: CAISETVSNQPQHF.

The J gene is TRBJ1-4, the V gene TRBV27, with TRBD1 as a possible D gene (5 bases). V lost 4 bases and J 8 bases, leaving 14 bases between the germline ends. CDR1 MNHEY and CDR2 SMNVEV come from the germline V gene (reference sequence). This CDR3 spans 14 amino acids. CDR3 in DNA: TGTGCCAGCAGTTACCAGGGTGAGGACGAAAAACTGTTTTTT. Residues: CASSYQGEDEKLFF.

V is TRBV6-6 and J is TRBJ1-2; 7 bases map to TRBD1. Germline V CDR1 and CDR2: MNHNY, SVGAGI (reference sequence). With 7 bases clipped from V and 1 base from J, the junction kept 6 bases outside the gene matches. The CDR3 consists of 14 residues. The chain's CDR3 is CASIPGQINYGYTF. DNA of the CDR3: TGTGCCAGCATCCCGGGACAGATTAACTATGGCTACACCTTC.

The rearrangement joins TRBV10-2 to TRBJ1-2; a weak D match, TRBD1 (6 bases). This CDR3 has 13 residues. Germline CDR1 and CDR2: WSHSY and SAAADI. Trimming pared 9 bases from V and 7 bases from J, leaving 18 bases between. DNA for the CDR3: TGCGCCAGGAGGGATCGGGGGGGCAGTGGCTACACCTTC. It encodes CARRDRGGSGYTF.

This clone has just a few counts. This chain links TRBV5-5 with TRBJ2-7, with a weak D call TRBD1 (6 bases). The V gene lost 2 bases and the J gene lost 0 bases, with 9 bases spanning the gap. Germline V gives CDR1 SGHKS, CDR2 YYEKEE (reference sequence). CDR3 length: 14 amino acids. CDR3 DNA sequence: TGTGCCAGCAGCTTAGGGGACACCTCCTACGAGCAGTACTTC. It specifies CASSLGDTSYEQYF.

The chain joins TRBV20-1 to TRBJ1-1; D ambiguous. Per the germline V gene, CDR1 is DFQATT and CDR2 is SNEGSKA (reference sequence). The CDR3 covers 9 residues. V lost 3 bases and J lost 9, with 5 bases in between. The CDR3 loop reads CSARQKAFF. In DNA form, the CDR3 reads TGCAGTGCTAGGCAGAAAGCTTTCTTT.

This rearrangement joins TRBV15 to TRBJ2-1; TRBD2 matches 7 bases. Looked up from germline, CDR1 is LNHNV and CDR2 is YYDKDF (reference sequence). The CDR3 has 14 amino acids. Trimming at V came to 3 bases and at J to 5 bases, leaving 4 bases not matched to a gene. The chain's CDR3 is CATSRGEGHNEQFF. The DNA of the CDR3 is TGTGCCACCAGCAGGGGGGAGGGGCACAATGAGCAGTTCTTC.

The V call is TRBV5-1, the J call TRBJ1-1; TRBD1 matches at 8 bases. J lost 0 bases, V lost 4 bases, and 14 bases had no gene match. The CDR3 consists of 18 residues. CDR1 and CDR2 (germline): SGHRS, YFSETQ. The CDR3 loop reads CASSLTGQVVGMNTEAFF. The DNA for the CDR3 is TGCGCCAGCAGCCTGACGGGACAGGTAGTCGGGATGAACACTGAAGCTTTCTTT.

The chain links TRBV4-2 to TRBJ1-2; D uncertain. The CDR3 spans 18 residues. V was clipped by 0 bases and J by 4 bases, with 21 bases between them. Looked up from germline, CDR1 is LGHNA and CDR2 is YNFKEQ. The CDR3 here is CASSQDPVRSNPIYGYTF. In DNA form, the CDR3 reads TGTGCCAGCAGCCAAGACCCCGTTCGAAGCAATCCCATCTATGGCTACACCTTC.

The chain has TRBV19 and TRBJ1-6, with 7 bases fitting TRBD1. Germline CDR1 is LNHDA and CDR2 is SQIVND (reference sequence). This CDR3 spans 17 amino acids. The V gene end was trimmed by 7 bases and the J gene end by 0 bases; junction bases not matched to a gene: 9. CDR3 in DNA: TGTGCCAGTAAAGGGGGCCCCCTCGGCTCCTATAATTCACCCCTCCACTTT. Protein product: CASKGGPLGSYNSPLHF.

The CDR3, as DNA: TGTGCCTGGAGTTCGACAGCCTTCAATCAGCCCCAGCATTTT. It is translated as CAWSSTAFNQPQHF. The chain joins TRBV30 to TRBJ1-5; D possibly corresponds to TRBD1 (5 bases). CDR1 and CDR2 from the germline V gene are GTSNPN and SVGIG (reference sequence). V lost 2 bases, J lost 3 bases, and 11 bases lay in between. This CDR3 region has 14 residues.

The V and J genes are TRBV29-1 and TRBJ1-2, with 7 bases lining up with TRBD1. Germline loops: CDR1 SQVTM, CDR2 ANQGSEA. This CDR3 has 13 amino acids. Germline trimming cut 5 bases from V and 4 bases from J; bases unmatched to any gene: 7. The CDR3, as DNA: TGCAGCGTTTGGATAGGGGGCTCCTATGGCTACACCTTC. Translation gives CSVWIGGSYGYTF.

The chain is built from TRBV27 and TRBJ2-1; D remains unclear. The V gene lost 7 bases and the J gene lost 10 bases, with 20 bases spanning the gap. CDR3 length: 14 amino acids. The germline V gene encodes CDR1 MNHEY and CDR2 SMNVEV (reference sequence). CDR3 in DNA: TGTGCCAGCACCACCCTATCAGTGAGGCGCGAGCAGTTCTTC. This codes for CASTTLSVRREQFF.

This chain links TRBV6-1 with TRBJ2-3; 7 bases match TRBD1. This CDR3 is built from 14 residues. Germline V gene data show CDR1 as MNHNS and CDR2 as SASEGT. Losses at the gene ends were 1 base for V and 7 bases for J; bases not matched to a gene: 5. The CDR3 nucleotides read TGTGCCAGCAGTGAAGGACAGGGTGGGAATACGCAGTATTTT. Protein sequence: CASSEGQGGNTQYF.